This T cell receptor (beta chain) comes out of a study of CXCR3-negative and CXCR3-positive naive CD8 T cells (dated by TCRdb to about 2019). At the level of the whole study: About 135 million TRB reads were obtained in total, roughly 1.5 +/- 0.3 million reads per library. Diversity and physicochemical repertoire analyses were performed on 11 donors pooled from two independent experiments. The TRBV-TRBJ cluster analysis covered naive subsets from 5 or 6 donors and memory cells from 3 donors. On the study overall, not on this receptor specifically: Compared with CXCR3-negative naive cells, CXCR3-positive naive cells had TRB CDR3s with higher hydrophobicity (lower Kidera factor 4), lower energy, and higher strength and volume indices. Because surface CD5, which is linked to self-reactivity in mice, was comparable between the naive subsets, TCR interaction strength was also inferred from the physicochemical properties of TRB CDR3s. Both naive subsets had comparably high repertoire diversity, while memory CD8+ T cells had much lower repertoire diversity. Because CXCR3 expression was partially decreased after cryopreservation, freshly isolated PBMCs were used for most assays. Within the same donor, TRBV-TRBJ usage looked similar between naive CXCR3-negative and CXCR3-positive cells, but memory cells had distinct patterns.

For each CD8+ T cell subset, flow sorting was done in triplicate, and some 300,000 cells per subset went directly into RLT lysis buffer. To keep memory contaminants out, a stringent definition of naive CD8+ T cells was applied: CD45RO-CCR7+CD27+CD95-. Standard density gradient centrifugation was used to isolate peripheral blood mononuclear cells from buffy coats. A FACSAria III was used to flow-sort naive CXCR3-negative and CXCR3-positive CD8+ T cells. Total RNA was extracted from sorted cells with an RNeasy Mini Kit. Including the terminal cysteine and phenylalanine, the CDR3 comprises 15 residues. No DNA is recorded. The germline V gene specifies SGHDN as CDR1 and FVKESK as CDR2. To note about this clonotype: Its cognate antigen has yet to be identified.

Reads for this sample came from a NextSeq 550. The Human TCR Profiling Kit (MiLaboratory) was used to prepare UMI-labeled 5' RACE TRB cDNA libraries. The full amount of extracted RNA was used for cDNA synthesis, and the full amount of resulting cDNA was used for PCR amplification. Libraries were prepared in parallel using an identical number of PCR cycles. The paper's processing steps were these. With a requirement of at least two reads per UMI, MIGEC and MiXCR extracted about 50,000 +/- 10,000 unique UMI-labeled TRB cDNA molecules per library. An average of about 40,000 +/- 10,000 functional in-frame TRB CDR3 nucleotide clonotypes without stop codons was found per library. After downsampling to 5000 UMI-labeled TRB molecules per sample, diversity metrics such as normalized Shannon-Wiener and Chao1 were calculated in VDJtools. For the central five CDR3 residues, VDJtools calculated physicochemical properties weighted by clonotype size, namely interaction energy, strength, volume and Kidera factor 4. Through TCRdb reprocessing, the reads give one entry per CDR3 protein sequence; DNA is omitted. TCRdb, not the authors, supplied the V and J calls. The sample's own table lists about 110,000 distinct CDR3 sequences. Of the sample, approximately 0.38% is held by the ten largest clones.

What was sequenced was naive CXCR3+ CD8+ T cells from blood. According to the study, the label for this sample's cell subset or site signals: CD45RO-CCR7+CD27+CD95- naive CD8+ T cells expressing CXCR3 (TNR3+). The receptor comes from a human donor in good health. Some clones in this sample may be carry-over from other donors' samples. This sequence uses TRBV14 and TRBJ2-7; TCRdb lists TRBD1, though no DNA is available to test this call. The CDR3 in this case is CASSQPTGTPYEQYF.